This T cell receptor (beta chain) was identified in a study of blood T cell repertoires in COVID-19. CDR3 size: 16 residues. Germline CDR1 SGHDT, CDR2 YYEEEE. The J segment lost 7 bases and the V segment lost 0 bases, leaving 10 bases of the junction unmatched. Produced via immunoSEQ multiplex PCR; TCRdb's table is partial and in-frame only. In the table there are about 250,000 clones, around 90% of which are singletons. Source material: PBMCs or T cells enriched from blood (not recorded which). V usage is TRBV5-6 and J usage is TRBJ2-1; 7 bases align to TRBD2. The receptor was isolated from a woman aged 25-40 years with acute COVID-19. The CDR3: CASSLVGGGEENEQFF. In DNA form, the CDR3 reads TGTGCCAGCAGCTTGGTTGGTGGGGGGGAAGAGAATGAGCAGTTCTTC.